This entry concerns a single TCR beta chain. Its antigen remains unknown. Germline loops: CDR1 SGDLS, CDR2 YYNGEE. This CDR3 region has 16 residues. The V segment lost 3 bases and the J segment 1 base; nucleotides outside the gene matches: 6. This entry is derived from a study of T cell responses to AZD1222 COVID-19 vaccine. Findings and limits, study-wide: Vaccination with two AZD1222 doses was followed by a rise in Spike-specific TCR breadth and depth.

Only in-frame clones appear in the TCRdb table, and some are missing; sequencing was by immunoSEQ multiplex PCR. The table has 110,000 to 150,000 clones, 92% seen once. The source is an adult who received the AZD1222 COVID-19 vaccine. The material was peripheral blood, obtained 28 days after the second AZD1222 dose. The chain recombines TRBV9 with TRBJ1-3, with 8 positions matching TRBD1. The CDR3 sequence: CASSGRTGPSGNTIYF. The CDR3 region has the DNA TGTGCCAGCAGCGGCCGGACAGGGCCTTCTGGAAACACCATATATTTT. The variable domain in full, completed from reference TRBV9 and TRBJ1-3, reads DSGVTQTPKHLITATGQRVTLRCSPRSGDLSVYWYQQSLDQGLQFLIQYYNGEERAKGNILERFSAQQFPDLHSELNLSSLELGDSALYFCASSGRTGPSGNTIYFGEGSWLTVV.